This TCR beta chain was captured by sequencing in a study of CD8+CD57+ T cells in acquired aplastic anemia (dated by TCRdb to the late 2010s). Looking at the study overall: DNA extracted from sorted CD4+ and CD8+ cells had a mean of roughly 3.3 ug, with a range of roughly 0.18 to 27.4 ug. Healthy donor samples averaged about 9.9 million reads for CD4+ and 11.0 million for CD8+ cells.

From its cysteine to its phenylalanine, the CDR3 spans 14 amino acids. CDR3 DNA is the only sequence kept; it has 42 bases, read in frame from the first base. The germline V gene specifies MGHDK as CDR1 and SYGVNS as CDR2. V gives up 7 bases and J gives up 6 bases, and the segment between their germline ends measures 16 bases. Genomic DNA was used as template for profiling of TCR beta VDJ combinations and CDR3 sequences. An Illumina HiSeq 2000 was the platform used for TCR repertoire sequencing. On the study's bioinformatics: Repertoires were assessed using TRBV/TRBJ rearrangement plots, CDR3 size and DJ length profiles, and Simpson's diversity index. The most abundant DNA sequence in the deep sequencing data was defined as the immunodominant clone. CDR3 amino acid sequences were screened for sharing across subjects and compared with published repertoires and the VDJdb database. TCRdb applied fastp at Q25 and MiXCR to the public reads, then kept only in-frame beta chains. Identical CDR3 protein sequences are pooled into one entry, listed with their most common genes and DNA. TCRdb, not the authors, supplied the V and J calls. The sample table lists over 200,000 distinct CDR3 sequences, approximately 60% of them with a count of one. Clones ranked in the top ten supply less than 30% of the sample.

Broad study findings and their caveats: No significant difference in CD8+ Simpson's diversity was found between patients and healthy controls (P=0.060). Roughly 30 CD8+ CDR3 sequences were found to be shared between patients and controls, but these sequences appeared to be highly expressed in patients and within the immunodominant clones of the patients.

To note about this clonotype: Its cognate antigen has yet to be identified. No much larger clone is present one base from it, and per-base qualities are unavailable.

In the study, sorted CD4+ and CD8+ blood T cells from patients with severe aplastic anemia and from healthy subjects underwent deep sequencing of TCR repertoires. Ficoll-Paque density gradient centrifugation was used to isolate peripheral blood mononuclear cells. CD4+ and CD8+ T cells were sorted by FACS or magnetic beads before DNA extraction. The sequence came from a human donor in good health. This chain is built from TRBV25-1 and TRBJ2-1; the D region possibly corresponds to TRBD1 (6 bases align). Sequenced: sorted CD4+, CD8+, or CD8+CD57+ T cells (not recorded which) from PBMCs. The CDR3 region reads CASTSQGKGNEQFF. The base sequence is TGTGCCAGCACGTCCCAGGGGAAAGGCAATGAGCAGTTCTTC.